These 19 T cell receptor beta chains were sequenced from one sample in a study of blood T cell repertoires in COVID-19. TCRdb keeps only in-frame clones here, not all; method: immunoSEQ multiplex PCR. The table lists 210,000 or so clones, roughly 80% of them singletons. The sequenced material came from peripheral blood. These receptors were collected from a man between 45 and 60 years old who had recovered from COVID-19.

The rearrangement links TRBV15 to TRBJ1-1; tentatively, D is TRBD1 (5 bases). CDR1 LNHNV and CDR2 YYDKDF come from the germline V gene (reference sequence). Between the trimmed V and J ends, which lost 1 base and 3 bases, there was a span of 9 bases. The CDR3 extends over 14 amino acids. DNA for the CDR3: TGTGCCACCAGCAGAGGCGGGACGGACACTGAAGCTTTCTTT. Translating gives CATSRGGTDTEAFF. Looking up the rest from reference TRBV15 and TRBJ1-1 gives the full variable domain: DAMVIQNPRYQVTQFGKPVTLSCSQTLNHNVMYWYQQKSSQAPKLLFHYYDKDFNNEADTPDNFQSRRPNTSFCFLDIRSPGLGDTAMYLCATSRGGTDTEAFFGQGTRLTVV.

This clone came up a few times. V is TRBV23-1 and J is TRBJ1-5; no definite D call. TRBV23-1 is marked as an open reading frame, function uncertain. This CDR3 is built from 15 residues. Trimming stripped 0 bases from V and 0 bases from J, with 6 bases between. The CDR3 coding sequence is TGCGCCAGCAGTCAATCGGCAGGTAGCAATCAGCCCCAGCATTTT. This encodes CASSQSAGSNQPQHF.

The V gene is TRBV6-2 or TRBV6-3, the J gene TRBJ2-1; no clear D. The CDR3 runs 14 residues. V was cut by 2 bases and J by 0 bases, with 5 bases left in between. The germline gives CDR1 MNHEY, CDR2 SVGEGT. The CDR3 sequence is CASSYADSYNEQFF. The CDR3 region has the DNA TGTGCCAGCAGTTACGCGGACTCCTACAATGAGCAGTTCTTC.

The chain links TRBV6-2 or TRBV6-3 to TRBJ1-2, with D tentatively TRBD1 (5 bases). This CDR3 is 14 amino acids long. The V gene's germline CDR1 is MNHEY and CDR2 SVGEGT. The V end lost 0 bases, the J end lost 4 bases, and 9 bases lay between the germline ends. CDR3 sequence (DNA): TGTGCCAGCAGTTACTCCGGGGGTACCTATGGCTACACCTTC. This encodes CASSYSGGTYGYTF.

This rearrangement joins TRBV5-4 to TRBJ2-3; 12 bases are a match to TRBD2. The J segment lost 6 bases and the V segment lost 1 base, leaving 6 bases of the junction unmatched. The length of the CDR3 is 16 residues. In germline, CDR1 is SGHNT, CDR2 YYREEE (reference sequence). The CDR3 sequence is CASSLWMGTSGDTQYF. The CDR3 nucleotides are TGTGCCAGCAGCTTGTGGATGGGGACTAGCGGGGATACGCAGTATTTT.

The chain uses TRBV10-1 and TRBJ2-1, with D possibly being TRBD2 (6 bases). The germline V gene has CDR1 WNHNN and CDR2 SYGVQD (reference sequence). The ends were cut back, 3 bases at V and 6 bases at J, with 18 bases in the middle. This CDR3 is built from 16 residues. The chain's CDR3 is CASSENLGRDLNEQFF. The CDR3 DNA reads as TGCGCCAGCAGTGAAAATCTAGGGCGGGACCTCAATGAGCAGTTCTTC.

This clone has just a few counts. V gene TRBV5-1 combines with J gene TRBJ2-7, with D possibly TRBD1 on 6 matching bases. CDR3 length equals 14 residues. In germline, CDR1 is SGHRS, CDR2 YFSETQ. V dropped 0 bases and J dropped 3 bases, with 10 bases sitting between them. CDR3 region: CASSLAPDSYEQYF. CDR3 coding DNA: TGCGCCAGCAGCTTGGCCCCGGACAGCTACGAGCAGTACTTC.

V is TRBV11-3 and J is TRBJ2-2; unclear D gene. Trimming shortened V by 1 base and J by 8 bases, and 14 bases separated the two germline ends. The germline V gene encodes CDR1 SGHNT and CDR2 YENEEA. The CDR3 totals 15 residues. The CDR3 bases are TGTGCCAGCAGCTTAGGGTTTCTACCCGCAGGGGAGCTGTTTTTT. Its translation: CASSLGFLPAGELFF.

This clone was seen once. The rearrangement joins TRBV6-5 to TRBJ1-3; no definite D call. V was cut by 7 bases and J by 0 bases, with 7 bases left in between. The CDR3 contains 13 residues. The germline V gene encodes CDR1 MNHEY and CDR2 SVGAGI. CDR3 DNA: TGTGCCAGCATTCTGAGCTCTGGAAACACCATATATTTT. Its protein product is CASILSSGNTIYF.

The V gene is TRBV15, the J gene TRBJ2-7; TRBD2 agrees at 11 bases. Looked up from germline, CDR1 is LNHNV and CDR2 is YYDKDF (reference sequence). The CDR3 is 15 residues long. V was pared by 3 bases and J by 4 bases, with 5 bases of the junction left unmatched. The CDR3: CATSRGRTSGYEQYF. The CDR3 region has the DNA TGTGCCACCAGCAGGGGGAGGACTAGCGGGTACGAGCAGTACTTC.

The V call is TRBV7-8, the J call TRBJ2-2, with D uncertain. Germline V lookup: CDR1 SGHVS, CDR2 FQNEAQ. The CDR3 consists of 13 residues. Trimming cost V 3 bases and J 6 bases, with 8 bases left between them. The CDR3 loop is CASSFGHPGELFF. DNA of the CDR3: TGTGCCAGCAGCTTTGGGCACCCCGGGGAGCTGTTTTTT. The whole variable domain, filled in from reference TRBV7-8 and TRBJ2-2, reads GAGVSQSPRYKVAKRGQDVALRCDPISGHVSLFWYQQALGQGPEFLTYFQNEAQLDKSGLPSDRFFAERPEGSVSTLKIQRTQQEDSAVYLCASSFGHPGELFFGEGSRLTVL.

The chain joins TRBV10-3 to TRBJ2-1; a weak D match, TRBD2 (5 bases). Trimming cost V 5 bases and J 1 base, with 15 bases left between them. This CDR3 comprises 16 residues. CDR1 and CDR2 (germline): ENHRY, SYGVKD. CDR3 residues: CAISSDEGESYNEQFF. In DNA form, the CDR3 reads TGTGCCATCAGTTCCGACGAGGGCGAGTCCTACAATGAGCAGTTCTTC.

This clone was seen once. The CDR3 region has the DNA TGTGCCAGCAGCACGGACCGGGAGGAAAAACTGTTTTTT. It encodes CASSTDREEKLFF. V and J are TRBV21-1 and TRBJ1-4. TRBV21-1 is reported as a pseudogene. The CDR3 has 13 amino acids.

The chain links TRBV7-7 to TRBJ2-5; 12 bases map to TRBD2. V lost 5 bases, J lost 1 base, and 5 bases stayed unmatched. This CDR3 has 16 residues. Germline assignment: CDR1 SSHAT and CDR2 FNYEAQ (reference sequence). CDR3 sequence (DNA): TGTGCCAGCAGCCCTAGACTAGCGGGGGCCCAAGAGACCCAGTACTTC. Protein: CASSPRLAGAQETQYF.

Here the CDR3 reads CASVSGRHTGELFF. Here the CDR3 DNA reads TGTGCCAGCGTTTCGGGGAGGCACACCGGGGAGCTGTTTTTT. This chain connects TRBV19 to TRBJ2-2; D is perhaps TRBD2 (6 bases). Looked up from germline, CDR1 is LNHDA and CDR2 is SQIVND (reference sequence). V shed 9 bases and J shed 3 bases, with 14 bases lying between them. The CDR3 totals 14 residues.

The gene calls are TRBV2 and TRBJ1-1; perhaps TRBD1 as D (6 bases). V lost 1 base to trimming and J lost 9 bases, with 9 bases between them. The CDR3 extends over 12 amino acids. Germline CDR1 is SNHLY and CDR2 is FYNNEI. CDR3 in amino acids: CASSEEGGKAFF. CDR3 nucleotides: TGTGCCAGCAGTGAAGAGGGGGGGAAAGCTTTCTTT.

The genes are TRBV7-3 and TRBJ2-1, with 9 bases lining up with TRBD2. Germline CDR1 reads SGHTA; CDR2 reads FQGTGA. Losses at the gene ends were 2 bases for V and 5 bases for J; bases not matched to a gene: 4. The CDR3 is 15 residues long. Here the CDR3 DNA reads TGTGCCAGCAGCTTAGCGGGAGGGATGAACAATGAGCAGTTCTTC. Amino acids: CASSLAGGMNNEQFF.

This rearrangement joins TRBV6-7 to TRBJ2-7, with 8 bases aligning to TRBD2. TRBV6-7 is an open reading frame, and its role is uncertain. V gave up 4 bases and J gave up 0 bases; unmatched junction bases: 5. CDR3 size: 15 residues. The chain's CDR3 is CASSSRGRTSYEQYF. The CDR3 bases are TGTGCCAGCAGTTCACGCGGGAGGACCTCCTACGAGCAGTACTTC.

J is TRBJ1-1 and V is TRBV6-5; D not resolved. The CDR3 runs to 13 residues. Between the trimmed V and J ends, which lost 6 bases and 1 base, there was a span of 9 bases. Germline CDR1 reads MNHEY; CDR2 reads SVGAGI. In DNA form, the CDR3 reads TGTGCCAGCAGGCCTACAGCGAACACTGAAGCTTTCTTT. It yields the protein CASRPTANTEAFF.